A single sample gave rise to the 14 T cell receptor beta chains below, sequenced in a study of cytomegalovirus exposure and HLA in healthy donors. PCR primers comprised 60 Vbeta and 13 Jbeta primers. Sequencing was performed with immunoSEQ multiplex PCR; in TCRdb, only in-frame clones are kept and a portion is missing. Of approximately 260,000 clones in the sample, 84% were seen once. The sequencing input was PBMCs. These TCRs come from a woman in her forties in good health and CMV-seropositive.

This chain connects TRBV28 to TRBJ1-5; no clear D. With 10 bases removed from V and 0 bases from J, the gap between germline ends came to 22 bases. CDR3 size: 17 residues. In germline, CDR1 is MDHEN, CDR2 SYDVKM. CDR3 sequence: CATLSHETVVSNQPQHF. The CDR3 nucleotides read TGTGCCACCCTCTCTCATGAAACAGTGGTTAGCAATCAGCCCCAGCATTTT.

This clone was observed a single time. The rearrangement links TRBV6-5 to TRBJ2-7; 8 bases line up with TRBD2. This CDR3 region has 16 residues. Germline values: CDR1 MNHEY, CDR2 SVGAGI. The V gene end was trimmed by 2 bases and the J gene end by 6 bases; junction bases not matched to a gene: 12. Here the CDR3 DNA reads TGTGCCAGCAGTTACGGGTCAAGCGGGAGCCTGGTCGAGCAGTACTTC. It codes for CASSYGSSGSLVEQYF.

CDR3 sequence reads: CASSTGQKNTEAFF. The CDR3 DNA reads TGTGCCAGCTCCACGGGACAAAAGAACACTGAAGCTTTCTTT. The rearrangement uses TRBV18 and TRBJ1-1; perhaps TRBD1 as D (6 bases). The CDR3 is 14 amino acids. CDR1 is KGHSH, CDR2 LQKENI, per germline. V was cut by 6 bases and J by 1 base, with 12 bases left in between. The full variable domain, with the rest looked up from reference TRBV18 and TRBJ1-1, is NAGVMQNPRHLVRRRGQEARLRCSPMKGHSHVYWYRQLPEEGLKFMVYLQKENIIDESGMPKERFSAEFPKEGPSILRIQQVVRGDSAAYFCASSTGQKNTEAFFGQGTRLTVV.

The CDR3 sequence: CASSIGGEIDGYTF. The CDR3 DNA reads TGTGCCAGTAGTATCGGGGGGGAGATCGATGGCTACACCTTC. The chain links TRBV19 to TRBJ1-2, with D perhaps TRBD1 (5 bases). This CDR3 has 14 amino acids. Trimming removed 3 bases from V and 6 bases from J, with 14 bases in between. The germline gives CDR1 LNHDA, CDR2 SQIVND (reference sequence).

This sequence joins TRBV7-6 and TRBJ2-1, with TRBD1 matching 12 bases. Germline V CDR1 and CDR2: SGHVS, FNYEAQ. J gave up 9 bases and V 1 base, and 7 bases lay outside the gene matches. There are 16 residues in the CDR3. The CDR3 bases are TGTGCCAGCAGCTTAGGAAGGGACAGGGGGCTGGTTGAGCAGTTCTTC. Encoded protein: CASSLGRDRGLVEQFF.

This chain joins TRBV9 and TRBJ1-5; 7 nucleotides agree with TRBD1. Per the germline V gene, CDR1 is SGDLS and CDR2 is YYNGEE. The CDR3 length is 14 residues. Germline trimming cut 4 bases from V and 2 bases from J; bases unmatched to any gene: 3. CDR3 sequence (DNA): TGTGCCAGCAGCATTGGACAGGGCAATCAGCCCCAGCATTTT. Protein product: CASSIGQGNQPQHF.

V gene TRBV15 combines with J gene TRBJ2-1; 8 positions match TRBD2. This CDR3 spans 19 amino acids. With 0 bases clipped from V and 1 base from J, the junction kept 11 bases outside the gene matches. Germline CDR1 LNHNV, CDR2 YYDKDF (reference sequence). The CDR3 DNA reads as TGTGCCACCAGCAGAGATATACTAGCGGCCCCCGGTTCCTACAATGAGCAGTTCTTC. Protein sequence: CATSRDILAAPGSYNEQFF. Filled out from reference TRBV15 and TRBJ2-1, the complete variable domain reads DAMVIQNPRYQVTQFGKPVTLSCSQTLNHNVMYWYQQKSSQAPKLLFHYYDKDFNNEADTPDNFQSRRPNTSFCFLDIRSPGLGDTAMYLCATSRDILAAPGSYNEQFFGPGTRLTVL.

This clone was seen only once. The chain combines TRBV30 with TRBJ1-1; the D is unclear. Trimming took off 4 bases at V and 7 bases at J, with 19 bases between the two ends. The CDR3 sequence is 14 residues long. Germline lookup yields CDR1 GTSNPN and CDR2 SVGIG (reference sequence). CDR3: CAWTRTAAEGEAFF. The CDR3 DNA reads TGTGCCTGGACCCGGACTGCCGCGGAGGGTGAAGCTTTCTTT. The complete variable domain, with remaining parts taken from reference TRBV30 and TRBJ1-1, reads SQTIHQWPATLVQPVGSPLSLECTVEGTSNPNLYWYRQAAGRGLQLLFYSVGIGQISSEVPQNLSASRPQDRQFILSSKKLLLSDSGFYLCAWTRTAAEGEAFFGQGTRLTVV.

The rearrangement links TRBV28 to TRBJ1-5; D uncertain. V lost 7 bases and J 9 bases, leaving 16 bases between the germline ends. Germline V CDR1 and CDR2: MDHEN, SYDVKM. This CDR3 has 13 residues. The CDR3 bases are TGTGCCAGCATCGGAGGCCCGGCGGGGCCCCAGCATTTT. This encodes CASIGGPAGPQHF.

The chain employs TRBV6-5 and TRBJ1-1, with D possibly matching TRBD1 (5 bases). The CDR3 sequence is 12 residues long. CDR1 is MNHEY and CDR2 is SVGAGI in the germline V gene. V was cut by 3 bases and J by 9 bases, with 11 bases left in between. The CDR3 DNA reads TGTGCCAGCAGTTATAGGGGTTCGCAAGCTTTCTTT. It specifies CASSYRGSQAFF.

The chain joins TRBV7-9 to TRBJ1-5, with 7 positions matching TRBD1. The CDR3 is made up of 15 amino acids. From germline, CDR1 is SEHNR and CDR2 FQNEAQ (reference sequence). V dropped 5 bases and J dropped 2; count of bases not matched to a gene: 6. This CDR3 reads CASSTTGVGNQPQHF. CDR3 DNA sequence: TGTGCCAGCAGCACAACAGGGGTGGGCAATCAGCCCCAGCATTTT.

The chain is built from TRBV4-2 and TRBJ2-7; 9 nucleotides agree with TRBD2. In germline, CDR1 is LGHNA, CDR2 YNFKEQ. V lost 0 bases, J lost 7 bases, and 7 bases stayed unmatched. The CDR3 runs 15 residues. The CDR3 protein is CASSQDSGRAREQYF. The CDR3 region has the DNA TGTGCCAGCAGCCAAGATAGCGGGAGAGCGCGGGAGCAGTACTTC.

The V gene is TRBV4-3, the J gene TRBJ2-3, with TRBD2 matching 9 bases. Germline-derived CDR1 and CDR2 are LGHNA and YSLEER. V shed 4 bases, J shed 2 bases, and the junction held 4 bases outside the gene matches. The CDR3 totals 15 residues. The CDR3 here is CASSLSGRSTDTQYF. CDR3 coding DNA: TGCGCCAGCAGCCTGAGCGGGAGGTCCACAGATACGCAGTATTTT.

The chain employs TRBV28 and TRBJ1-2; D is undetermined. Germline V gene data show CDR1 as MDHEN and CDR2 as SYDVKM. The CDR3 covers 11 residues. V was trimmed by 6 bases and J by 4 bases, leaving 6 bases between them. The CDR3 DNA reads as TGTGCCAGCAGACGGGTCTATGGCTACACCTTC. Its translation is CASRRVYGYTF.